Below, 16 T cell receptor beta chains from the same sample are listed, as sequenced in a study of T cell responses to AZD1222 COVID-19 vaccine. Here immunoSEQ multiplex PCR was the method, and the copy in TCRdb shows in-frame clones only, minus some. Found here are 150,000 to 180,000 clones, roughly nine tenths of them singletons; the top ten hold approximately 1.4%. The sample was peripheral blood, taken 28 days after the second AZD1222 dose. The receptors stem from an adult who received the AZD1222 COVID-19 vaccine.

CDR3 nucleotides: TGCGCCAGCAGCTTCCAGGGTACGGTGAACACCGGGGAGCTGTTTTTT. Its protein product is CASSFQGTVNTGELFF. V gene TRBV5-1 combines with J gene TRBJ2-2, with a weak D call TRBD1 (5 bases). The V end lost 2 bases, the J end lost 1 base, and 12 bases lay between the germline ends. CDR3 length: 16 amino acids. In germline, CDR1 is SGHRS, CDR2 YFSETQ.

In DNA, the CDR3 is TGTGCCAGTAGTATAACCGGGATCACCTACAATGAGCAGTTCTTC. Translating it yields CASSITGITYNEQFF. The chain is built from TRBV19 and TRBJ2-1, with a tentative D call TRBD2 (5 bases). V was cut by 2 bases and J by 2 bases, with 10 bases left in between. This CDR3 has 15 amino acids. Germline V gives CDR1 LNHDA, CDR2 SQIVND (reference sequence).

The chain couples TRBV27 to TRBJ1-6, with a tentative D call TRBD1 (6 bases). This CDR3 comprises 14 residues. Germline CDR1 is MNHEY and CDR2 is SMNVEV (reference sequence). Trimming took off 6 bases at V and 14 bases at J, with 20 bases between the two ends. The CDR3: CASSSSQQGLSLHF. In DNA form, the CDR3 reads TGTGCCAGCAGCTCCTCCCAACAGGGCCTTTCCCTCCACTTT.

The rearrangement joins TRBV12-5 to TRBJ2-7; 9 bases fit TRBD1. V gave up 3 bases and J gave up 2 bases; unmatched junction bases: 5. Germline lookup yields CDR1 LGHNT and CDR2 FRNRAP. The CDR3 sequence is 15 residues long. Here the CDR3 reads CASGLQGTGTYEQYF. CDR3 DNA sequence: TGTGCTAGTGGTTTACAAGGGACAGGGACCTACGAGCAGTACTTC.

V and J are TRBV5-6 and TRBJ1-1; 7 nucleotides match TRBD1. Germline CDR1 SGHDT, CDR2 YYEEEE. The CDR3 is 14 amino acids. The trim removed 5 bases at V and 3 bases at J, leaving 7 bases unmatched. DNA for the CDR3: TGTGCCAGCAGGAGGGAAGGGGGCGACACTGAAGCTTTCTTT. Translation: CASRREGGDTEAFF. The variable domain in full, with the rest retrieved from reference TRBV5-6 and TRBJ1-1, is DAGVTQSPTHLIKTRGQQVTLRCSPKSGHDTVSWYQQALGQGPQFIFQYYEEEERQRGNFPDRFSGHQFPNYSSELNVNALLLGDSALYLCASRREGGDTEAFFGQGTRLTVV.

The genes are TRBV5-1 and TRBJ2-1, with D maybe TRBD1 (6 bases). CDR3 size: 14 residues. V lost 3 bases to trimming and J lost 5 bases, with 12 bases between them. Germline V gene data show CDR1 as SGHRS and CDR2 as YFSETQ. CDR3 bases: TGCGCCAGCAGCTCTACAGGGTCCCACAATGAGCAGTTCTTC. Its translation is CASSSTGSHNEQFF.

The V and J genes are TRBV5-1 and TRBJ1-2, with TRBD1 matching over 7 bases. This CDR3 has 15 residues. V dropped 0 bases and J dropped 4; count of bases not matched to a gene: 6. Germline assignment: CDR1 SGHRS and CDR2 YFSETQ. The CDR3 here is CASSLDQGVGYGYTF. In DNA form, the CDR3 reads TGCGCCAGCAGCTTGGACCAGGGGGTTGGCTATGGCTACACCTTC.

The V gene is TRBV19, the J gene TRBJ2-2; D may be TRBD2 (5 bases). The CDR3 contains 17 residues. CDR1 is LNHDA and CDR2 is SQIVND in the germline V gene (reference sequence). V was cut by 5 bases and J by 1 base, with 17 bases left in between. In nucleotides, the CDR3 is TGTGCCAGTAGTCCACTCAAACTAGTAGGGAACACCGGGGAGCTGTTTTTT. This codes for CASSPLKLVGNTGELFF.

The chain combines TRBV6-2 or TRBV6-3 with TRBJ2-1; D is perhaps TRBD2 (5 bases). This CDR3 has 14 amino acids. V was pared by 2 bases and J by 7 bases, with 12 bases between. Germline V lookup: CDR1 MNHEY, CDR2 SVGEGT. The CDR3 sequence: CASSYAARGNEQFF. In DNA form, the CDR3 reads TGTGCCAGCAGTTACGCGGCCCGGGGAAATGAGCAGTTCTTC.

This clone appeared a single time. This chain joins TRBV6-6 and TRBJ2-7; tentative D call: TRBD1 (6 bases). Germline CDR1 reads MNHNY; CDR2 reads SVGAGI (reference sequence). V lost 5 bases, J lost 3 bases, and 11 bases lay in between. This CDR3 has 13 amino acids. The CDR3 loop is CASSTGHIYEQYF. The CDR3 coding sequence is TGTGCCAGCAGTACGGGACATATCTACGAGCAGTACTTC.

In DNA, the CDR3 is TGTGCCAGCAGTTTAGTCCTAGCGGGAGTCGCCGAGCAGTACTTC. Protein product: CASSLVLAGVAEQYF. The gene calls are TRBV27 and TRBJ2-7; 10 bases line up with TRBD2. With V trimmed by 2 bases and J by 6 bases, 7 bases remained unmatched. Germline V lookup: CDR1 MNHEY, CDR2 SMNVEV (reference sequence). This CDR3 has 15 residues.

This clone showed up just once. The V and J genes are TRBV6-5 and TRBJ1-2; possibly TRBD1 for D (5 bases). This CDR3 region has 14 residues. Trimming pared 7 bases from V and 6 bases from J, leaving 18 bases between. Germline lookup yields CDR1 MNHEY and CDR2 SVGAGI. CDR3 region: CASTPGRTHHGYTF. The CDR3 region has the DNA TGTGCCAGCACCCCCGGTCGGACACACCATGGCTACACCTTC.

This sequence joins TRBV5-1 and TRBJ2-1; no clear D gene. V was trimmed by 0 bases and J by 6 bases, leaving 7 bases between them. Looked up from germline, CDR1 is SGHRS and CDR2 is YFSETQ. The CDR3 loop spans 13 amino acids. CDR3 sequence: CASSLGESNEQFF. CDR3 DNA sequence: TGCGCCAGCAGCTTGGGAGAGTCCAATGAGCAGTTCTTC.

The chain couples TRBV6-5 to TRBJ2-3, with D unclear. The CDR3 runs to 13 residues. Germline-derived CDR1 and CDR2 are MNHEY and SVGAGI. V was shortened by 0 bases and J by 6 bases, with 7 bases between the two germline ends. CDR3 bases: TGTGCCAGCAGTTACTCGAAAAGGGATACGCAGTATTTT. Translated: CASSYSKRDTQYF.

This chain's CDR3 is CASSGRGQGIETQYF. For the CDR3, the DNA is TGCGCCAGCAGTGGTCGTGGCCAGGGTATTGAGACCCAGTACTTC. V usage is TRBV10-2 and J usage is TRBJ2-5, with D possibly TRBD1 on 5 matching bases. Trimming cost V 4 bases and J 5 bases, with 17 bases left between them. Germline loops: CDR1 WSHSY, CDR2 SAAADI. This CDR3 has 15 residues.

The gene calls are TRBV7-9 and TRBJ1-2, with 8 nucleotides matching TRBD1. This CDR3 is 13 amino acids long. V lost 5 bases to trimming and J lost 6 bases; unmatched junction nucleotides: 5. Per the germline V gene, CDR1 is SEHNR and CDR2 is FQNEAQ (reference sequence). The CDR3 sequence: CASSTQGADGYTF. Written as DNA, the CDR3 is TGTGCCAGCAGCACCCAGGGGGCCGATGGCTACACCTTC.